This T cell receptor (beta chain) was obtained from a study of T-cell memory formation after mild COVID-19. General study findings and limits: Some clones that responded turned up in pre-infection memory, which suggests that cross-reactive memory joined in.

In TCRdb, the 5' RACE reads were re-called with MiXCR into one record per CDR3 protein. The sample includes hundreds of thousands of distinct CDR3 sequences, less than 20% seen only once; the top ten take approximately 20%. This clonotype has a handful of counts. Antigen unknown. Germline values: CDR1 LGHNA, CDR2 YSLEER. The CDR3 totals 16 residues. The V end was cut by 0 bases, the J end by 4 bases, with 13 bases between. Material for sequencing was PBMCs or a T cell subset sorted from them (not recorded which). The sequence was collected from a man aged 18 to 29 who had mild COVID-19 (a few samples of this study predate the infection). Cell type and time point are not known. This chain uses TRBV4-3 with TRBJ1-3; no definite D call. CDR3 DNA sequence: TGCGCCAGCAGCCAAGATCCCGCAGGATACGGAAACACCATATATTTT. It specifies CASSQDPAGYGNTIYF.